This TCR beta chain was profiled in a study of shared clonotypes between healthy human individuals. Genomic DNA per cell subset filled all wells of several immunoSEQ plates. Sequenced by immunoSEQ multiplex PCR; TCRdb stores in-frame clones only, minus some. The data contain millions of clones, 85% to 95% of them singletons. CDR1 and CDR2 from the germline V gene are SGHKS and YYEKEE (reference sequence). This CDR3 has 13 amino acids. The ends were cut back, 4 bases at V and 3 bases at J, with 11 bases in the middle. CD8 cells regarded as naive lacked CD45RO, were positively chosen for CCR7, and omitted terminally differentiated effector memory CD45RA+ cells.

The sequence derives from a man younger than 35 in good health. Some clones in this sample may be carry-over from other donors' samples. Material for sequencing was naive CD8+ T cells from PBMCs. The rearrangement links TRBV5-5 to TRBJ2-7, with a possible D match to TRBD1 (6 bases). The CDR3: CASSPDRLYEQYF. The CDR3 DNA is TGTGCCAGCAGCCCGGACAGACTCTACGAGCAGTACTTC.